This T cell receptor (beta chain) is drawn from a study of blood T cell repertoires in COVID-19. The overall study: Samples came from the United States, Italy and Spain, spanning acute and convalescent COVID-19. PBMCs, B-cell-depleted T cells, or T cells were the source of the cDNA or gDNA that made up the material.

Per the authors' pipeline: Amplified reference gene primers provided the basis for estimating nucleated cell counts. TCRdb's table, derived via immunoSEQ multiplex PCR, lists solely in-frame clones and lacks some. V and J calls plus clone size are reproduced from that table; the DNA served to infer D and trimming. The sample has roughly 310,000 clones; 88% are singletons. The sequence derives from a woman aged 45-65 years with active or convalescent COVID-19. Sequencing input: peripheral blood.

The CDR3 nucleotides read TGTGCCAGCTCACCATATAAGGGGGCTCAGCCCCAGCATTTT. Protein product: CASSPYKGAQPQHF. This rearrangement joins TRBV18 to TRBJ1-5; 7 bases line up with TRBD1. Germline assignment: CDR1 KGHSH and CDR2 LQKENI. The CDR3 length is 14 residues. V lost 2 bases to trimming and J lost 6 bases; unmatched junction nucleotides: 4.